Shown below are 27 T cell receptor beta chains from a single sample sequenced in a study of blood T cells in healthy people across ages. Through a sample-barcoded 5' primer and a J-beta primer mix, a second PCR was run for roughly 7 to 12 cycles. MiXCR was run by TCRdb on the 5' RACE reads, yielding one entry per CDR3 protein. The sample gives around 1.5 million distinct CDR3 sequences, roughly 59% of which show up once; over 6.5% is in the top ten. Material: blood. The receptor source for this set is a man between 18 and 35 years old in good health.

This clonotype was seen more than once but under ten times. This rearrangement joins TRBV29-1 to TRBJ2-1; no reliable D call. Germline CDR1 and CDR2: SQVTM and ANQGSEA. There are 14 residues in the CDR3. V dropped 2 bases and J dropped 5 bases, with 13 bases sitting between them. CDR3 DNA sequence: TGCAGCGTTGAACTAGTCCCACCCCACAATGAGCAGTTCTTC. This translates into CSVELVPPHNEQFF.

J is TRBJ2-1 and V is TRBV6-2 or TRBV6-3; weak D call: TRBD2 (6 bases). This CDR3 has 16 amino acids. CDR1 and CDR2 (germline): MNHEY, SVGEGT. V lost 8 bases to trimming and J lost 3 bases, with 20 bases between them. CDR3 residues: CASAFSGDQDYNEQFF. The CDR3 nucleotides are TGTGCCAGCGCTTTCTCGGGGGATCAGGACTACAATGAGCAGTTCTTC.

This chain links TRBV24-1 with TRBJ1-2; tentative D call: TRBD1 (6 bases). This CDR3 spans 15 amino acids. The V end was cut by 3 bases, the J end by 2 bases, with 12 bases between. CDR1 and CDR2 from the germline V gene are KGHDR and SFDVKD. The CDR3 region is CATSDRRGGNYGYTF. In DNA form, the CDR3 reads TGTGCCACCAGTGATCGGAGGGGGGGAAACTATGGCTACACCTTC.

The CDR3 sequence: CASSQELSDSRKTQYF. The CDR3 region has the DNA TGCGCCAGCAGCCAAGAGTTGTCGGACTCGAGGAAGACCCAGTACTTC. The V call is TRBV4-1, the J call TRBJ2-5; perhaps TRBD2 as D (5 bases). The germline CDR1 and CDR2 sequences are MGHRA and YSYEKL. V lost 0 bases to trimming and J lost 6 bases, with 17 bases between them. The CDR3 is made up of 16 amino acids.

This clonotype has a count of ten or more. This may arise from a read error, as a much more abundant clone is one base away. V is TRBV27 and J is TRBJ2-1; D gene ambiguous. V was shortened by 5 bases and J by 7 bases, with 12 bases between the two germline ends. The V gene's germline CDR1 is MNHEY and CDR2 SMNVEV (reference sequence). The CDR3 sequence is 13 residues long. CDR3 protein: CASSRSHRNEQFF. CDR3 sequence (DNA): TGTGCCAGCAGTAGAAGCCACCGTAATGAGCAGTTCTTC.

V usage is TRBV15 and J usage is TRBJ1-2; D uncertain. Germline CDR1 and CDR2: LNHNV and YYDKDF (reference sequence). V lost 6 bases and J 6 bases, leaving 17 bases between the germline ends. The CDR3 runs to 14 residues. Here the CDR3 reads CATREVRLYDGYTF. In nucleotides, the CDR3 is TGTGCCACCAGGGAGGTACGATTATACGATGGCTACACCTTC.

The V and J genes are TRBV6-5 and TRBJ2-5; 8 bases line up with TRBD2. The CDR3 runs 13 residues. Losses at the gene ends were 7 bases for V and 7 bases for J; bases not matched to a gene: 8. CDR1 and CDR2 (germline): MNHEY, SVGAGI. CDR3 nucleotide sequence: TGTGCCAGCACGGAGCGGGAGCGGACGACCCAGTACTTC. It specifies CASTERERTTQYF.

The rearrangement uses TRBV4-2 and TRBJ1-1; 9 bases fit TRBD1. Germline V lookup: CDR1 LGHNA, CDR2 YNFKEQ. The CDR3 has 18 amino acids. V dropped 3 bases and J dropped 6; count of bases not matched to a gene: 17. CDR3 DNA: TGTGCCAGCAGCCAGTCCTGGAGTGGAGGACAGGGGTTCCCTGAAGCTTTCTTT. Encoded protein: CASSQSWSGGQGFPEAFF.

V usage is TRBV12-3 or TRBV12-4 and J usage is TRBJ2-5; TRBD2 might be the D (7 bases). This CDR3 is 18 amino acids long. V was trimmed by 1 base and J by 7 bases, leaving 25 bases between them. CDR3 DNA sequence: TGTGCCAGCAGTTTAGACAGGGACGCGTCACTAGCGCTCTGGACCCAGTACTTC. Translated, it gives CASSLDRDASLALWTQYF.

CDR3 DNA: TGCAGTGCCCACCGCGGGGCGGGATCCGAGCAGTACTTC. Protein: CSAHRGAGSEQYF. The gene calls are TRBV20-1 and TRBJ2-7, with a weak D call TRBD2 (6 bases). The V end was cut by 6 bases, the J end by 6 bases, with 18 bases between. Germline V gives CDR1 DFQATT, CDR2 SNEGSKA (reference sequence). This CDR3 is built from 13 residues.

The chain links TRBV4-1 to TRBJ2-7; D not resolved. Germline CDR1 and CDR2: MGHRA and YSYEKL. V lost 2 bases and J 5 bases, leaving 10 bases between the germline ends. CDR3 size: 13 residues. The CDR3 spells CASSQPSSDEQYF. The DNA for the CDR3 is TGCGCCAGCAGCCAACCATCCAGCGACGAGCAGTACTTC.

This chain joins TRBV9 and TRBJ2-7; D may be TRBD1 (5 bases). The closer fit of TRBJ2-5 to the DNA end suggests the J call may be wrong. There are 14 residues in the CDR3. Germline V gene lookup returns CDR1 SGDLS and CDR2 YYNGEE. CDR3 coding DNA: TGTGCCAGCAGCGTAGCTGCAAACAGGGAGACCCAGTACTTC. Translated: CASSVAANRETQYF.

This clonotype was counted a few times. V gene TRBV27 combines with J gene TRBJ1-6, with D perhaps matching TRBD1 (5 bases). Germline V gives CDR1 MNHEY, CDR2 SMNVEV (reference sequence). V lost 4 bases, J lost 6 bases, and 13 bases lay in between. This CDR3 comprises 15 residues. The CDR3 region is CASSYEGVTNSPLHF. The CDR3 region has the DNA TGTGCCAGCAGTTATGAAGGGGTTACTAATTCACCCCTCCACTTT.

This chain links TRBV7-2 with TRBJ2-3; 9 bases match TRBD1. Losses at the gene ends were 5 bases for V and 0 bases for J; bases not matched to a gene: 6. The CDR3 covers 16 residues. Germline-derived CDR1 and CDR2 are SGHTA and FQGNSA. The CDR3 region has the DNA TGTGCCAGCAGCGCGGACAGGGGAGCTAGCACAGATACGCAGTATTTT. It is translated as CASSADRGASTDTQYF.

This clonotype has only a few counts. The V gene is TRBV20-1, the J gene TRBJ2-5, with 7 bases identical to TRBD2. J gave up 0 bases and V 5 bases, and 15 bases lay outside the gene matches. The CDR3 sequence is 17 residues long. In germline, CDR1 is DFQATT, CDR2 SNEGSKA (reference sequence). As DNA, the CDR3 is TGCAGTGCTGGGAAACAGCCTAGCGGAAAGTACCAAGAGACCCAGTACTTC. It translates to CSAGKQPSGKYQETQYF.

This rearrangement joins TRBV15 to TRBJ2-5; TRBD1 is a possible D gene (7 bases). The DNA matches TRBJ2-7 better at its end, which makes the J call doubtful. Germline CDR1 reads LNHNV; CDR2 reads YYDKDF (reference sequence). CDR3 length equals 14 residues. The DNA for the CDR3 is TGTGCCACCAGCAGAGACCAGGGGGGCTACGAGCAGTACTTC. Translated, it gives CATSRDQGGYEQYF.

V usage is TRBV2 and J usage is TRBJ2-5, with 7 bases fitting TRBD2. V was clipped by 2 bases and J by 1 base; unmatched bases: 7. CDR3 length: 16 amino acids. The V gene's germline CDR1 is SNHLY and CDR2 FYNNEI. The DNA of the CDR3 is TGTGCCAGCAGTGAATCACTACTAGCGATCCAAGAGACCCAGTACTTC. It encodes CASSESLLAIQETQYF.

This clonotype was picked up one time. V is TRBV20-1 and J is TRBJ2-3, with 8 positions matching TRBD1. J gave up 1 base and V 5 bases, and 5 bases lay outside the gene matches. Germline CDR1 reads DFQATT; CDR2 reads SNEGSKA (reference sequence). The CDR3 runs 14 residues. The CDR3 DNA reads as TGCAGTGCTTCACAGGACAGGGGCACAGATACGCAGTATTTT. Amino acids: CSASQDRGTDTQYF.

The chain joins TRBV9 to TRBJ2-1; D might be TRBD2 (6 bases). The CDR3 extends over 14 amino acids. Trimming pared 3 bases from V and 2 bases from J, leaving 9 bases between. Germline V gene lookup returns CDR1 SGDLS and CDR2 YYNGEE. DNA of the CDR3: TGTGCCAGCAGCGCGGGGGTCACCTACAATGAGCAGTTCTTC. This codes for CASSAGVTYNEQFF.

This clonotype occurred a few times. The rearrangement uses TRBV4-1 and TRBJ2-7, with D possibly being TRBD2 (6 bases). Trimming left V 1 base short and J 4 bases short, with 14 bases between. Germline CDR1 reads MGHRA; CDR2 reads YSYEKL. The CDR3 sequence is 15 residues long. The CDR3 sequence is CASSQGTIGAYEQYF. Here the CDR3 DNA reads TGCGCCAGCAGCCAAGGGACTATAGGGGCTTACGAGCAGTACTTC.

The V and J genes are TRBV5-1 and TRBJ2-5; possible D gene TRBD1, 6 bases. V lost 3 bases and J lost 0, with 12 bases in between. Germline assignment: CDR1 SGHRS and CDR2 YFSETQ. The CDR3 runs to 15 residues. The CDR3 here is CASSYSQGNQETQYF. CDR3 nucleotide sequence: TGCGCCAGCAGCTACTCACAGGGAAACCAAGAGACCCAGTACTTC.

This clonotype was recorded a few times. The chain joins TRBV10-3 to TRBJ1-5, with TRBD1 matching 8 bases. Germline V gene sequence: CDR1 ENHRY, CDR2 SYGVKD. There are 14 residues in the CDR3. V lost 10 bases and J lost 0; bases outside the gene matches: 5. In nucleotides, the CDR3 is TGTGCCAGCGGACAGGGAAGTAGCAATCAGCCCCAGCATTTT. Its protein is CASGQGSSNQPQHF.

J is TRBJ2-7 and V is TRBV6-1, with TRBD2 matching over 7 bases. Germline CDR1 is MNHNS and CDR2 is SASEGT. The junction had 23 bases not matched to a gene; V was cut back by 6 bases and J by 3 bases. The CDR3 is 19 residues long. The CDR3 DNA follows: TGTGCCAGCAGCGCCACCAGTTTGGGGAGGCGGGAGAACAACTACGAGCAGTACTTC. This translates into CASSATSLGRRENNYEQYF.

This clonotype turned up a few times. This rearrangement joins TRBV9 to TRBJ2-7; maybe TRBD2 (5 bases). V was trimmed by 2 bases and J by 3 bases, leaving 12 bases between them. Germline values: CDR1 SGDLS, CDR2 YYNGEE. The CDR3 consists of 14 residues. The CDR3 DNA reads as TGTGCCAGCAGCGTGTACGGGGTAGGCTACGAGCAGTACTTC. Translation: CASSVYGVGYEQYF.

This clonotype was recorded many times. Compared with germline, one end of the junction differs, possibly owing to a read error. The rearrangement joins TRBV4-1 to TRBJ2-7; 8 bases are shared with TRBD1. This CDR3 is 13 amino acids long. In germline, CDR1 is MGHRA, CDR2 YSYEKL. The CDR3 loop is CASSPGQGNEQYF. The CDR3 coding sequence is TGTGCCAGCAGTCCTGGACAGGGCAACGAGCAGTACTTC.

This clonotype has just a few counts. This chain joins TRBV5-6 and TRBJ1-2; TRBD1 matches 7 bases. Germline values: CDR1 SGHDT, CDR2 YYEEEE. Germline trimming cut 3 bases from V and 8 bases from J; bases unmatched to any gene: 7. The CDR3 consists of 13 residues. CDR3 residues: CASSSGQRSGYTF. As DNA, the CDR3 is TGTGCCAGCAGCTCGGGACAGCGCAGCGGCTACACCTTC.

The chain links TRBV4-1 to TRBJ2-7; unclear D gene. Germline V gives CDR1 MGHRA, CDR2 YSYEKL. Trimming stripped 1 base from V and 0 bases from J, with 7 bases between. The CDR3 runs 14 residues. The CDR3 protein is CASSQARTSYEQYF. The CDR3 nucleotides read TGCGCCAGCAGCCAAGCCAGGACCTCCTACGAGCAGTACTTC.